This T cell receptor beta chain was identified during a study of cytomegalovirus exposure and HLA in healthy donors. This clone was recorded a few times. The target antigen is unknown. This CDR3 is built from 13 residues. Trimming shortened V by 4 bases and J by 4 bases, and 11 bases separated the two germline ends. Germline CDR1 is MGHRA and CDR2 is YSYEKL. Sequencing used immunoSEQ multiplex PCR; TCRdb keeps in-frame clones, though not all of them. The table includes 200,000 to 250,000 clones, approximately 87% detected once. General observations from the study: A subsequent analysis found that TCR clusters from the first cohort also tended to co-occur in the 130 or so validation repertoires, with about 94% of cluster scores above 0. The dataset shows that most TCR sequences were rare, while some public TCRs occurred in many donors.

Source material: PBMCs. This sequence was found in a man between 18 and 29 years old in good health and CMV-seronegative. The chain combines TRBV4-1 with TRBJ2-7, with D possibly being TRBD1 (6 bases). This chain's CDR3 is CASSRDTEYEQYF. The CDR3, as DNA: TGCGCCAGCAGCCGGGACACGGAATACGAGCAGTACTTC.